This paragraph reports one TCR beta chain. No antigen is known for it. This CDR3 has 12 amino acids. V was clipped by 5 bases and J by 0 bases, with 7 bases between them. Germline V gene lookup returns CDR1 SQVTM and CDR2 ANQGSEA. This sample was included in a study of blood T cells in healthy people across ages. A J-beta primer mix and a sample-barcoded 5' primer were used in a second PCR of roughly 6 to 11 cycles. TCRdb independently ran MiXCR on the 5' RACE reads; one entry per CDR3 protein. Of over 1.5 million distinct CDR3 sequences listed, around half were seen once; the top ten hold less than 2.5%. Study-wide points: It was not possible, with unsorted PBMCs, to conclusively compare naive and antigen-experienced cells.

Material for sequencing was blood. The V call is TRBV29-1, the J call TRBJ1-2, with no clear D. The sequence was obtained from a woman in her 40s in good health. The CDR3 region is CSVIPANYGYTF. CDR3 nucleotide sequence: TGCAGCGTTATCCCCGCTAACTATGGCTACACCTTC.